This T cell receptor (beta chain) was captured in a study of regulatory T cells in long-lasting Graves disease. Study context: By definition, persistent Graves' disease involved antithyroid drugs for over 5 years alongside positive TSH receptor antibodies. Study findings and constraints: Tissue studied was limited to peripheral blood, excluding thyroid tissue. TCR diversity in persistent Graves' patients was below that of newly diagnosed ones.

Time point specified: persistent/refractory GD, antithyroid drugs over 5 years with positive TRAb. Extracted PBMC RNA gave rise to the TCR library. Regarding this clonotype: No antigen is known for it.

Assembly of TCR beta libraries relied on iRepertoire HTBI primers together with Arm-PCR of CDR3 regions. TCRdb itself ran the multiplex PCR reads through MiXCR, one entry per CDR3 protein. The table includes about 340,000 distinct CDR3 sequences, 15% to 20% detected once. This CDR3 comprises 17 residues. With V trimmed by 3 bases and J by 0 bases, 4 bases remained unmatched. CDR1 is SGHRS, CDR2 YFSETQ, per germline. The genes are TRBV5-1 and TRBJ2-3; TRBD2 agrees at 13 bases. Sequencing used peripheral blood mononuclear cells (PBMCs), obtained when the disease was refractory, from a patient treated with antithyroid drugs. The clonotype originates from a female donor with Graves disease. The CDR3 protein is CASSYGTSGTSTDTQYF. The CDR3, as DNA: TGCGCCAGCAGCTATGGGACTAGCGGGACAAGCACAGATACGCAGTATTTT.